This note documents a single T cell receptor (beta chain) sequence. The sample belongs to a study of blood T cell repertoires in COVID-19. The overall study: Whether acute or convalescent, the COVID-19 samples came from the United States, Italy and Spain.

Under the authors' procedure: Amplified reference gene primers provided the basis for estimating nucleated cell counts. The assay was immunoSEQ multiplex PCR, and TCRdb's table has in-frame clones only and misses some. Clone size and V and J calls were adopted from that table, with D and trimming inferred from the DNA. The table shows roughly 76,000 clones, with approximately 80% occurring only once. From germline, CDR1 is GTSNPN and CDR2 SVGIG (reference sequence). The CDR3 contains 14 residues. J gave up 6 bases and V 1 base, and 4 bases lay outside the gene matches. Material: peripheral blood. The receptor was derived from an older woman with acute or convalescent COVID-19. The V call is TRBV30, the J call TRBJ1-5; the match to TRBD1 covers 9 bases. The CDR3 region is CAWSAGQGFQPQHF. The DNA for the CDR3 is TGTGCCTGGAGTGCGGGACAGGGCTTTCAGCCCCAGCATTTT.